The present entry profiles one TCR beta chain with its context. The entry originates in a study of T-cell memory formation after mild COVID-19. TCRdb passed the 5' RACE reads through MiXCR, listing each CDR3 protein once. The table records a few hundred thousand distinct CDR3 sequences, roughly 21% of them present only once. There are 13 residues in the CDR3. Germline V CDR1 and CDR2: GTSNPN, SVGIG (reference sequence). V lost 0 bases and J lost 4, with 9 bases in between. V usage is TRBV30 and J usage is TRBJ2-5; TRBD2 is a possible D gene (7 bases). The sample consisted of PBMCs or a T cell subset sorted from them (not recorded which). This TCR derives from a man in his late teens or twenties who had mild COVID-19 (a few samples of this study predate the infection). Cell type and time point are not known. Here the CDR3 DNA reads TGTGCCTGGAGTGTAGGGGGGGGAGAGACCCAGTACTTC. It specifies CAWSVGGGETQYF.